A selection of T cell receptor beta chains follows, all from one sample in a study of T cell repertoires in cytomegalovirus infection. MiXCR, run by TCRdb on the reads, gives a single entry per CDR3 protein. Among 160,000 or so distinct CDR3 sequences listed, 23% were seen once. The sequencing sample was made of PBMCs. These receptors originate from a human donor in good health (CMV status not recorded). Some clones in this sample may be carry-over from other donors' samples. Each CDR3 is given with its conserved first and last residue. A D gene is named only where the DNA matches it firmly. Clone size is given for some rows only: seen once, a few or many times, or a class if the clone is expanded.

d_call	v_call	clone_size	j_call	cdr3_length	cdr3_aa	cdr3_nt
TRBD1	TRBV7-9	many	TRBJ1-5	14	CASSDPGQNQPQHF	TGTGCCAGCAGCGACCCGGGACAGAATCAGCCCCAGCATTTT
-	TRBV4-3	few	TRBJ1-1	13	CASSQLSSTEAFF	TGCGCCAGCAGCCAACTGAGTAGCACTGAAGCTTTCTTT
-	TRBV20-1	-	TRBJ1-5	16	CSASDGIPYSNQPQHF	TGCAGTGCTAGTGACGGGATCCCCTATAGCAATCAGCCCCAGCATTTT
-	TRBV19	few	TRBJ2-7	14	CASSIGQGGYEQYF	TGTGCCAGTAGTATAGGACAGGGAGGCTACGAGCAGTACTTC
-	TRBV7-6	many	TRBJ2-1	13	CASSLGIYNEQFF	TGTGCCAGCAGCTTGGGGATCTACAATGAGCAGTTCTTC
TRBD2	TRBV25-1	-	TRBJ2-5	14	CASSTSGSRETQYF	TGTGCCAGCAGCACTAGCGGGAGTCGGGAGACCCAGTACTTC
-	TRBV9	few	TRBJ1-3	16	CASSVDPDNSGNTIYF	TGTGCCAGCAGCGTAGATCCGGACAACTCTGGAAACACCATATATTTT
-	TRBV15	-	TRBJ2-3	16	CATSRDQAGSTDTQYF	TGTGCCACCAGCAGAGATCAGGCGGGTAGCACAGATACGCAGTATTTT
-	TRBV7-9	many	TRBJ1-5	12	CASSLGNQPQHF	TGTGCCAGCAGTTTGGGGAATCAGCCCCAGCATTTT
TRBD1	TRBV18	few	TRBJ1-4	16	CASSPAGFQGAEKLFF	TGTGCCAGCTCACCGGCGGGATTTCAGGGGGCTGAAAAACTGTTTTTT
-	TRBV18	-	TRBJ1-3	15	CASSPEGFSGNTIYF	TGTGCCAGCTCACCGGAGGGTTTCTCTGGAAACACCATATATTTT
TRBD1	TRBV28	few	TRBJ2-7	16	CASSTSRRGTPYEQYF	TGTGCCAGCAGTACATCACGCAGGGGGACACCCTACGAGCAGTACTTC
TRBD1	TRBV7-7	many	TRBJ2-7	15	CASSSWADRPHEQYF	TGTGCTAGCAGCTCTTGGGCGGACAGGCCCCACGAGCAGTACTTC
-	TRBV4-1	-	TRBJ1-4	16	CASSHLEGDSNEKLFF	TGCGCCAGCAGCCATCTCGAAGGGGACTCCAATGAAAAACTGTTTTTT
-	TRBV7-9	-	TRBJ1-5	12	CASSSQNQPQHF	TGTGCCAGCAGCTCGCAAAATCAGCCCCAGCATTTT
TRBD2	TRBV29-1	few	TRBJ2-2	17	CSVAGLAGGPNTGELFF	TGCAGCGTTGCCGGACTAGCGGGAGGGCCGAACACCGGGGAGCTGTTTTTT
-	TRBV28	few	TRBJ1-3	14	CASIEGRPGNTIYF	TGTGCCAGCATCGAAGGAAGACCTGGAAACACCATATATTTT
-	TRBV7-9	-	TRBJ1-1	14	CASSFPGDNTEAFF	TGTGCCAGCAGCTTTCCCGGAGATAACACTGAAGCTTTCTTT
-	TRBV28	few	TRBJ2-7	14	CASSLGGQAYEQYF	TGTGCCAGCAGTTTAGGGGGGCAGGCCTACGAGCAGTACTTC
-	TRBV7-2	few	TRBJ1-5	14	CASSYLNSNQPQHF	TGTGCCAGCAGCTATTTAAATAGCAATCAGCCCCAGCATTTT
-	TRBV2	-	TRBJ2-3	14	CASSQRSGADTQYF	TGTGCCAGCAGCCAACGGTCCGGGGCAGATACGCAGTATTTT
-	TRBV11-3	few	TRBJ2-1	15	CASSSGDLFYNEQFF	TGTGCCAGCAGCTCAGGGGACTTATTTTACAATGAGCAGTTCTTC
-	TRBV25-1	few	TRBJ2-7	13	CASSEQGVDEQYF	TGTGCCAGCAGTGAGCAGGGTGTCGACGAGCAGTACTTC
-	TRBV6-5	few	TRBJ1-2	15	CASSKQGGSNYGYTF	TGTGCCAGCAGTAAACAGGGAGGGTCTAACTATGGCTACACCTTC
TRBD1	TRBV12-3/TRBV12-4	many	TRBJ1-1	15	CASSPPQGMNTEAFF	TGTGCCAGCAGTCCGCCACAGGGGATGAACACTGAAGCTTTCTTT
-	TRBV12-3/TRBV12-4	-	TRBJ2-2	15	CASSLGQGPTGELFF	TGTGCCAGCAGTTTAGGTCAGGGTCCCACCGGGGAGCTGTTTTTT
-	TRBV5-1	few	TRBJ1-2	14	CASSLASGVYGYTF	TGCGCCAGCAGCTTGGCCTCTGGGGTTTATGGCTACACCTTC
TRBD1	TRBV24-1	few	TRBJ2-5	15	CATSDLGQGKETQYF	TGTGCCACCAGTGATCTAGGACAGGGTAAAGAGACCCAGTACTTC
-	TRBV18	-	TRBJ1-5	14	CASSPEDSNQPQHF	TGTGCCAGCTCACCAGAGGATAGCAATCAGCCCCAGCATTTT
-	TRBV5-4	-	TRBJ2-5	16	CASSLTGLARSETQYF	TGTGCCAGCAGCTTGACGGGGCTGGCGAGATCAGAGACCCAGTACTTC
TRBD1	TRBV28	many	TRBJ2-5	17	CASRLLLGTGDGETQYF	TGTGCCAGCAGACTCCTTCTGGGGACAGGGGATGGAGAGACCCAGTACTTC
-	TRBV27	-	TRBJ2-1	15	CASRRSFLSYNEQFF	TGTGCCAGCAGAAGATCATTTTTATCCTACAATGAGCAGTTCTTC